The 32 T cell receptor beta chains presented below share a single source sample, sequenced in a study of memory CD4+ T cells and cytomegalovirus serostatus. Method: immunoSEQ multiplex PCR; TCRdb's copy keeps in-frame clones and lacks some. The data show some 45,000 clones, roughly 72% seen once. Single viable CD3+CD4+CD8-CD45RO+ cells were sorted as the memory CD4+ T cells. The sequencing sample was made of memory CD4+ T cells from blood. All receptors come from an adult in good health and CMV-seropositive.

This chain links TRBV5-4 with TRBJ2-1; D ambiguous. There are 15 residues in the CDR3. Per the germline V gene, CDR1 is SGHNT and CDR2 is YYREEE (reference sequence). Trimming stripped 3 bases from V and 1 base from J, with 11 bases between. CDR3 residues: CASSYDSFSYNEQFF. The DNA of the CDR3 is TGTGCCAGCAGCTACGACTCATTTTCCTACAATGAGCAGTTCTTC. The full variable domain, its missing parts supplied by reference TRBV5-4 and TRBJ2-1, is ETGVTQSPTHLIKTRGQQVTLRCSSQSGHNTVSWYQQALGQGPQFIFQYYREEENGRGNFPPRFSGLQFPNYSSELNVNALELDDSALYLCASSYDSFSYNEQFFGPGTRLTVL.

Concerning this clone itself: An end of the junction does not agree with germline; a read error may underlie this. This chain links TRBV6-1 with TRBJ1-1, with D perhaps matching TRBD1 (5 bases). CDR3 length equals 11 residues. In germline, CDR1 is MNHNS, CDR2 SASEGT. The CDR3 loop reads CASRTGTKAFF. The CDR3 DNA is TGTGCCAGCCGAACAGGCACTAAAGCTTTCTTT.

This clone showed up just a few times. The chain is built from TRBV6-1 and TRBJ1-1, with a tentative D call TRBD1 (5 bases). Germline V gene lookup returns CDR1 MNHNS and CDR2 SASEGT. Trimming shortened V by 6 bases and J by 5 bases, and 13 bases separated the two germline ends. The CDR3 runs to 13 residues. Written as DNA, the CDR3 is TGTGCCAGCAGGGGGGTGAGGCGGACTGAAGCTTTCTTT. Its protein product is CASRGVRRTEAFF.

In this sample, this clone turned up once. The rearrangement joins TRBV2 to TRBJ2-3; 10 bases align to TRBD1. The germline gives CDR1 SNHLY, CDR2 FYNNEI. CDR3 size: 15 residues. The trim removed 6 bases at V and 10 bases at J, leaving 13 bases unmatched. The CDR3 DNA sequence: TGTGCCAGCAGGGACCGGGACAGGGGCGGTCTGGCGCAGTATTTT. Its protein is CASRDRDRGGLAQYF.

The V and J genes are TRBV2 and TRBJ2-7; D not resolved. CDR1 is SNHLY, CDR2 FYNNEI, per germline. The CDR3 is made up of 12 amino acids. The ends were cut back, 8 bases at V and 4 bases at J, with 12 bases in the middle. CDR3 sequence reads: CASGYSQYEQYF. CDR3 in DNA: TGTGCCAGCGGATACAGTCAATACGAGCAGTACTTC.

This clone has more than one count but fewer than ten. CDR3 DNA sequence: TGTGCCAGCAGTTTCTCCGGGACAAATAGGGAGACCCAGTACTTC. Amino acid sequence: CASSFSGTNRETQYF. The chain links TRBV28 to TRBJ2-5; D is perhaps TRBD1 (6 bases). V was trimmed by 3 bases and J by 5 bases, leaving 16 bases between them. The CDR3 length is 15 residues. Per the germline V gene, CDR1 is MDHEN and CDR2 is SYDVKM. Full variable domain (outside the CDR3, taken from reference TRBV28 and TRBJ2-5): DVKVTQSSRYLVKRTGEKVFLECVQDMDHENMFWYRQDPGLGLRLIYFSYDVKMKEKGDIPEGYSVSREKKERFSLILESASTNQTSMYLCASSFSGTNRETQYFGPGTRLLVL.

The V and J genes are TRBV11-2 and TRBJ1-1; possible D gene TRBD1, 5 bases. Germline CDR1 and CDR2: SGHAT and FQNNGV. The CDR3 has 18 amino acids. The V end lost 0 bases, the J end lost 1 base, and 18 bases lay between the germline ends. The CDR3 reads CASSLDGRVGTSNTEAFF. The CDR3 DNA follows: TGTGCCAGCAGCTTAGACGGCAGGGTGGGGACCTCGAACACTGAAGCTTTCTTT.

The chain is built from TRBV2 and TRBJ1-6; TRBD1 matches 8 bases. The CDR3 loop spans 14 amino acids. Per the germline V gene, CDR1 is SNHLY and CDR2 is FYNNEI. Trimming cost V 7 bases and J 7 bases; bases outside gene matches: 6. CDR3 amino acids: CASNVRQGNSPLHF. CDR3 sequence (DNA): TGTGCCAGCAACGTTAGACAGGGGAATTCACCCCTCCACTTT. The full variable domain, its missing parts supplied by reference TRBV2 and TRBJ1-6, is EPEVTQTPSHQVTQMGQEVILRCVPISNHLYFYWYRQILGQKVEFLVSFYNNEISEKSEIFDDQFSVERPDGSNFTLKIRSTKLEDSAMYFCASNVRQGNSPLHFGNGTRLTVT.

In its sample, this clone was seen once. The V call is TRBV5-1, the J call TRBJ2-5; 8 nucleotides align to TRBD2. The germline V gene encodes CDR1 SGHRS and CDR2 YFSETQ. The CDR3 contains 15 residues. The J segment lost 4 bases and the V segment lost 0 bases, leaving 5 bases of the junction unmatched. The CDR3 bases are TGCGCCAGCAGCTTGGTTAGCGGGGAGGGAGAGACCCAGTACTTC. Residues: CASSLVSGEGETQYF.

This sequence joins TRBV11-2 and TRBJ2-3, with D perhaps TRBD1 (5 bases). The CDR3 spans 14 residues. The germline V gene has CDR1 SGHAT and CDR2 FQNNGV. Trimming shortened V by 6 bases and J by 2 bases, and 12 bases separated the two germline ends. The CDR3 spells CASSPDSITDTQYF. The CDR3 coding sequence is TGTGCCAGCAGTCCCGACAGTATCACAGATACGCAGTATTTT.

This chain uses TRBV5-1 with TRBJ2-3, with 7 bases matching TRBD2. The germline V gene encodes CDR1 SGHRS and CDR2 YFSETQ. The CDR3 is 17 amino acids. V shed 0 bases, J shed 7 bases, and the junction held 14 bases outside the gene matches. The CDR3 DNA is TGCGCCAGCAGCTTGGTTACTAGCGCGGGGCCCTCTTATACGCAGTATTTT. Translated: CASSLVTSAGPSYTQYF.

The rearrangement links TRBV10-3 to TRBJ1-2; D gene ambiguous. The germline CDR1 and CDR2 sequences are ENHRY and SYGVKD. V shed 8 bases and J shed 5 bases, with 15 bases lying between them. The CDR3 is made up of 13 amino acids. As DNA, the CDR3 is TGTGCCATCTACGGGGAATCGGTTTATGGCTACACCTTC. It codes for CAIYGESVYGYTF.

A single count supports this clone. This sequence joins TRBV9 and TRBJ1-2; tentative D call: TRBD1 (6 bases). The CDR3 consists of 15 residues. The germline CDR1 and CDR2 sequences are SGDLS and YYNGEE. V lost 4 bases and J 6 bases, leaving 19 bases between the germline ends. The CDR3, as DNA: TGTGCCAGCAGCCCCCGCCGGGGGCTATCAGATGGCTACACCTTC. This gives the protein CASSPRRGLSDGYTF.

The chain employs TRBV11-3 and TRBJ2-2, with 9 bases lining up with TRBD1. Germline V gene data show CDR1 as SGHNT and CDR2 as YENEEA. The CDR3 is 16 residues long. V shed 3 bases and J 1 base; nucleotides not matched to a gene: 3. The CDR3 bases are TGTGCCAGCAGCTTGGGACAGGGCGAGAACACCGGGGAGCTGTTTTTT. It specifies CASSLGQGENTGELFF.

This rearrangement joins TRBV7-3 to TRBJ2-5, with D hard to call. Trimming took off 3 bases at V and 4 bases at J, with 9 bases between the two ends. The CDR3 consists of 13 residues. Germline-derived CDR1 and CDR2 are SGHTA and FQGTGA. The CDR3 loop is CASSFDKAETQYF. CDR3 nucleotide sequence: TGTGCCAGCAGCTTCGACAAGGCAGAGACCCAGTACTTC. Using reference TRBV7-3 and TRBJ2-5 for the parts outside the CDR3, the full variable domain is GAGVSQTPSNKVTEKGKYVELRCDPISGHTALYWYRQSLGQGPEFLIYFQGTGAADDSGLPNDRFFAVRPEGSVSTLKIQRTERGDSAVYLCASSFDKAETQYFGPGTRLLVL.

This clone was found a few times. V gene TRBV7-8 combines with J gene TRBJ2-7; D ambiguous. CDR1 and CDR2 (germline): SGHVS, FQNEAQ. The CDR3 runs to 13 residues. Trimming pared 2 bases from V and 3 bases from J, leaving 8 bases between. The CDR3 DNA is TGTGCCAGCAGCTTATTAGCACACTACGAGCAGTACTTC. It codes for CASSLLAHYEQYF.

The chain is built from TRBV7-2 and TRBJ2-2; tentatively, D is TRBD1 (5 bases). The germline V gene encodes CDR1 SGHTA and CDR2 FQGNSA. The CDR3 is 15 residues long. V was pared by 5 bases and J by 6 bases, with 16 bases between. The DNA of the CDR3 is TGTGCCAGCAGCAACACAGGTGTAGTGGCCGGGGAGCTGTTTTTT. Its translation is CASSNTGVVAGELFF. The whole variable domain, remainder taken from reference TRBV7-2 and TRBJ2-2, is GAGVSQSPSNKVTEKGKDVELRCDPISGHTALYWYRQSLGQGLEFLIYFQGNSAPDKSGLPSDRFSAERTGGSVSTLTIQRTQQEDSAVYLCASSNTGVVAGELFFGEGSRLTVL.

This clone was seen a few times. The chain has TRBV6-6 and TRBJ2-7; D is unclear. This CDR3 is 13 amino acids long. CDR1 is MNHNY, CDR2 SVGAGI, per germline (reference sequence). Between the trimmed V and J ends, which lost 2 bases and 0 bases, there was a span of 5 bases. The DNA of the CDR3 is TGTGCCAGCAGTTACGGGAACTCCTACGAGCAGTACTTC. Translating it yields CASSYGNSYEQYF.

A single count supports this clone. V is TRBV7-2 and J is TRBJ1-5; maybe TRBD1 (5 bases). V was trimmed by 5 bases and J by 6 bases, leaving 20 bases between them. This CDR3 contains 16 residues. Germline assignment: CDR1 SGHTA and CDR2 FQGNSA. DNA for the CDR3: TGTGCCAGCAGCCCCCTAAGGGGCGCCGGCGGTCAGCCCCAGCATTTT. Translated, it gives CASSPLRGAGGQPQHF.

Note on this clone: Other DNA sequences in this specimen translate into the identical CDR3. The V call is TRBV4-3, the J call TRBJ1-3, with no clear D. CDR1 LGHNA and CDR2 YSLEER come from the germline V gene. V lost 0 bases, J lost 0 bases, and 6 bases lay in between. The CDR3 length is 15 residues. CDR3 in amino acids: CASSQDSSSGNTIYF. The CDR3 nucleotides read TGCGCCAGCAGCCAAGACAGTAGCTCTGGAAACACCATATATTTT.

The genes are TRBV10-3 and TRBJ1-6, with a possible D match to TRBD1 (6 bases). Germline CDR1 ENHRY, CDR2 SYGVKD. The CDR3 loop spans 13 amino acids. Trimming took off 4 bases at V and 8 bases at J, with 9 bases between the two ends. In nucleotides, the CDR3 is TGTGCCATCAGTGTTGAGGGGGATTCACCCCTCCACTTT. As protein: CAISVEGDSPLHF.

The chain recombines TRBV7-2 with TRBJ2-2, with a tentative D call TRBD1 (6 bases). There are 17 residues in the CDR3. V was pared by 5 bases and J by 4 bases, with 20 bases between. Germline CDR1 SGHTA, CDR2 FQGNSA. CDR3 in DNA: TGTGCCAGCAGCCCAATCCCAGGGGCCCCGGCCACCGGGGAGCTGTTTTTT. Translated: CASSPIPGAPATGELFF.

The rearrangement links TRBV27 to TRBJ2-7; a possible D gene is TRBD2 (5 bases). The CDR3 length is 13 residues. The germline CDR1 and CDR2 sequences are MNHEY and SMNVEV (reference sequence). Deletions cut 4 bases from V and 2 bases from J, with 9 bases between. In nucleotides, the CDR3 is TGTGCCAGCAGTTCTCTGGGAGCCTACGAGCAGTACTTC. Translating it yields CASSSLGAYEQYF.

Of note for this clone: Other DNA sequences in the sample encode the same CDR3. V gene TRBV7-2 combines with J gene TRBJ1-6; TRBD1 matches at 7 bases. The CDR3 is 14 amino acids. The V gene's germline CDR1 is SGHTA and CDR2 FQGNSA. V dropped 1 base and J dropped 7; count of bases not matched to a gene: 1. Here the CDR3 reads CASSLDRGNSPLHF. The CDR3 region has the DNA TGTGCCAGCAGCTTAGACAGGGGAAATTCACCCCTCCACTTT.

V usage is TRBV4-2 and J usage is TRBJ1-2; 12 nucleotides line up with TRBD1. Germline V gene lookup returns CDR1 LGHNA and CDR2 YNFKEQ. Trimming removed 0 bases from V and 7 bases from J; junction bases left unmatched: 6. This CDR3 has 16 residues. CDR3 amino acids: CASSQEIGTGGLGYTF. DNA for the CDR3: TGTGCCAGCAGCCAAGAGATCGGGACAGGGGGCCTTGGCTACACCTTC.

CDR3 in amino acids: CASSLARAGADQPQHF. Here the CDR3 DNA reads TGTGCCAGCAGCTTAGCTCGTGCAGGCGCGGATCAGCCCCAGCATTTT. The chain links TRBV7-4 to TRBJ1-5; no reliable D call. Trimming shortened V by 0 bases and J by 5 bases, and 14 bases separated the two germline ends. The germline V gene has CDR1 SGHVT and CDR2 SQSDAQ. The CDR3 has 16 amino acids.

This clone was seen only a few times. The V call is TRBV2, the J call TRBJ2-7; tentatively, D is TRBD1 (5 bases). The CDR3 consists of 13 residues. Deletions cut 6 bases from V and 2 bases from J, with 11 bases between. Germline assignment: CDR1 SNHLY and CDR2 FYNNEI. CDR3: CASRPDRTYEQYF. CDR3 sequence (DNA): TGTGCCAGCAGGCCCGACAGAACCTACGAGCAGTACTTC.

About this clone: One end of the junction varies from germline; a read error may be responsible. The rearrangement links TRBV7-7 to TRBJ2-1, with a weak D call TRBD2 (5 bases). Germline V lookup: CDR1 SSHAT, CDR2 FNYEAQ (reference sequence). The CDR3 has 13 residues. The CDR3 is CASSLAQRDEQFF. The CDR3 bases are TGTGCTAGCAGCTTAGCGCAAAGGGATGAGCAGTTCTTC.

The chain employs TRBV11-3 and TRBJ1-1, with 8 bases identical to TRBD1. The length of the CDR3 is 16 residues. With 4 bases clipped from V and 2 bases from J, the junction kept 9 bases outside the gene matches. CDR1 is SGHNT, CDR2 YENEEA, per germline. The CDR3 DNA is TGTGCCAGCAGCTCGAGAAGAGGACAGGGCAACACTGAAGCTTTCTTT. It specifies CASSSRRGQGNTEAFF.

This clone was picked up a small number of times. The rearrangement uses TRBV5-1 and TRBJ2-3, with D perhaps matching TRBD1 or TRBD2 (6 bases each). The germline V and J ends were trimmed by 2 bases and 2 bases, with 12 bases remaining between them. There are 15 residues in the CDR3. Germline V gene sequence: CDR1 SGHRS, CDR2 YFSETQ. CDR3 amino acids: CASSFGGLPTDTQYF. DNA for the CDR3: TGCGCCAGCAGCTTCGGGGGCCTCCCCACAGATACGCAGTATTTT.

The V and J genes are TRBV15 and TRBJ2-1; 10 bases match TRBD2. This CDR3 spans 17 amino acids. Germline-derived CDR1 and CDR2 are LNHNV and YYDKDF (reference sequence). V gave up 0 bases and J gave up 9 bases; unmatched junction bases: 11. The CDR3 loop reads CATSRDLGSGGAGEQFF. The CDR3 nucleotides are TGTGCCACCAGCAGAGATCTTGGGAGCGGGGGGGCGGGTGAGCAGTTCTTC.

The chain has TRBV5-6 and TRBJ2-7, with D unresolved. The V gene lost 1 base and the J gene lost 4 bases, with 12 bases spanning the gap. The CDR3 is 14 amino acids. CDR1 SGHDT and CDR2 YYEEEE come from the germline V gene. This CDR3 is CASSLNALDYEQYF. The CDR3 DNA is TGTGCCAGCAGCTTGAACGCCCTTGATTACGAGCAGTACTTC. Together with reference TRBV5-6 and TRBJ2-7, the CDR3 gives the full variable domain: DAGVTQSPTHLIKTRGQQVTLRCSPKSGHDTVSWYQQALGQGPQFIFQYYEEEERQRGNFPDRFSGHQFPNYSSELNVNALLLGDSALYLCASSLNALDYEQYFGPGTRLTVT.